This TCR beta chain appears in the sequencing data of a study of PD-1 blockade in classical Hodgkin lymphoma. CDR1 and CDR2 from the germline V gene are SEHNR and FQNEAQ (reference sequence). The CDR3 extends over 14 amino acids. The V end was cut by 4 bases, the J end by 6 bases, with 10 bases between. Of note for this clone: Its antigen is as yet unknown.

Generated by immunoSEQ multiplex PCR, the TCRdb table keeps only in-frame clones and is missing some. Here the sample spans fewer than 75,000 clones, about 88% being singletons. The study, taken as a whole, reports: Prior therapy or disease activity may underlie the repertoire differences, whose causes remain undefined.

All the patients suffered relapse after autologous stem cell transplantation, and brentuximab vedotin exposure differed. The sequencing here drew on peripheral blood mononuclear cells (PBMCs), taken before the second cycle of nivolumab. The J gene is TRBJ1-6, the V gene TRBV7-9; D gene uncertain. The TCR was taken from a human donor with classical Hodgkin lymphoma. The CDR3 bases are TGTGCCAGCAGCTCCAGCTCGGGTAATTCACCCCTCCACTTT. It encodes CASSSSSGNSPLHF.